A single sample is the source of the 15 T cell receptor beta chains below, sequenced in a study of Ad26.COV2.S vaccination and SARS-CoV-2 variants (TCRdb year 2021). Libraries were constructed by the immunoSEQ multiplex PCR assay. Entries here come from immuneACCESS through TCRdb and include only in-frame sequences with V and J called. Some clones fail to appear in such tables; in the studies checked, an unresolved V gene covers under half of the shortfall, and the cause of the remainder is unknown. In all, the sample holds about 440,000 clones, and about 92% of those were seen once. Approximately 4.3% of the sample is taken by the ten largest. Read against the paper, the sample's treatment or condition label means: 19 received Ad26.COV2.S at low or high dose, single or two shots; 5 received placebo; per-sample allocation not given. Repertoires of vaccine and placebo recipients were sequenced from samples collected on day 63 after the first injection.

Material: peripheral blood, obtained in a trial of Ad26.COV2.S vaccine versus placebo. The receptor source for this set is a person aged 18 to 65 who received the Ad26.COV2.S COVID-19 vaccine or a placebo.

This rearrangement joins TRBV28 to TRBJ2-7; D possibly uses TRBD1 or TRBD2 (7 bases each). This CDR3 is built from 15 residues. CDR1 is MDHEN and CDR2 is SYDVKM in the germline V gene. Between the trimmed V and J ends, which lost 7 bases and 1 base, there was a span of 17 bases. CDR3 amino acids: CASTRPRGGSYEQYF. The CDR3 bases are TGTGCCAGCACCCGTCCCAGGGGGGGTTCCTACGAGCAGTACTTC. Together with reference TRBV28 and TRBJ2-7, the CDR3 gives the full variable domain: DVKVTQSSRYLVKRTGEKVFLECVQDMDHENMFWYRQDPGLGLRLIYFSYDVKMKEKGDIPEGYSVSREKKERFSLILESASTNQTSMYLCASTRPRGGSYEQYFGPGTRLTVT.

The rearrangement joins TRBV5-1 to TRBJ2-5; possibly TRBD2 for D (6 bases). This CDR3 is built from 14 residues. V shed 4 bases and J shed 2 bases, with 12 bases lying between them. CDR1 and CDR2 (germline): SGHRS, YFSETQ. The CDR3 protein is CASSTGDVQETQYF. The CDR3 DNA reads TGCGCCAGCAGCACGGGGGACGTTCAAGAGACCCAGTACTTC. The variable domain in full, with the rest retrieved from reference TRBV5-1 and TRBJ2-5, is KAGVTQTPRYLIKTRGQQVTLSCSPISGHRSVSWYQQTPGQGLQFLFEYFSETQRNKGNFPGRFSGRQFSNSRSEMNVSTLELGDSALYLCASSTGDVQETQYFGPGTRLLVL.

The V gene is TRBV19, the J gene TRBJ2-7; tentative D call: TRBD1 (8 bases). From germline, CDR1 is LNHDA and CDR2 SQIVND (reference sequence). This CDR3 is built from 13 residues. V was clipped by 4 bases and J by 6 bases, with 13 bases between them. CDR3 sequence (DNA): TGTGCCAGTAGTACCCACAGGGGGGGCGAGCAGTACTTC. It codes for CASSTHRGGEQYF.

The chain employs TRBV28 and TRBJ2-3, with TRBD1 matching 10 bases. The CDR3 runs 20 residues. The germline V gene has CDR1 MDHEN and CDR2 SYDVKM. J lost 2 bases, V lost 3 bases, and 17 bases had no gene match. The CDR3 DNA sequence: TGTGCCAGCAGTTTGACTGGACAGGGGGGGGAGGCGGGCCTCACAGATACGCAGTATTTT. Translated: CASSLTGQGGEAGLTDTQYF.

The rearrangement links TRBV6-4 to TRBJ1-2; D unresolved. The CDR3 is 14 amino acids. Germline V gives CDR1 MRHNA, CDR2 SNTAGT. V lost 6 bases, J lost 5 bases, and 16 bases lay in between. This chain's CDR3 is CASSPRDSGYGYTF. The CDR3 nucleotides are TGTGCCAGCAGCCCCCGGGATTCGGGTTATGGCTACACCTTC.

The chain carries TRBV5-4 and TRBJ1-2; 9 bases match TRBD1. Losses at the gene ends were 4 bases for V and 4 bases for J; bases not matched to a gene: 11. In germline, CDR1 is SGHNT, CDR2 YYREEE (reference sequence). This CDR3 spans 16 amino acids. This CDR3 reads CASSTNGQGNAYGYTF. CDR3 nucleotides: TGTGCCAGCAGCACAAACGGACAGGGGAACGCCTATGGCTACACCTTC.

This sequence joins TRBV6-5 and TRBJ1-1; D is perhaps TRBD1 (5 bases). Trimming took 7 bases from V and 1 from J, leaving 16 bases between them. The CDR3 is 15 residues long. The germline V gene encodes CDR1 MNHEY and CDR2 SVGAGI. This CDR3 reads CASTPPGRKNTEAFF. The CDR3 DNA sequence: TGTGCCAGCACCCCTCCGGGGCGGAAGAACACTGAAGCTTTCTTT.

This rearrangement joins TRBV7-2 to TRBJ2-1; the match to TRBD2 covers 11 bases. This CDR3 comprises 15 residues. Germline loops: CDR1 SGHTA, CDR2 FQGNSA. The ends lost 3 bases at V and 7 bases at J; junction bases unmatched: 5. The CDR3 region is CASSFALAGGNEQFF. Here the CDR3 DNA reads TGTGCCAGCAGCTTCGCTCTAGCGGGAGGAAATGAGCAGTTCTTC.

The rearrangement uses TRBV5-6 and TRBJ2-3, with D possibly matching TRBD2 (5 bases). The V end lost 6 bases, the J end lost 2 bases, and 13 bases lay between the germline ends. Germline V lookup: CDR1 SGHDT, CDR2 YYEEEE. This CDR3 region has 14 residues. CDR3 DNA: TGTGCCAGCACCAAGGACTTGAACACAGATACGCAGTATTTT. Its translation: CASTKDLNTDTQYF.

V and J are TRBV29-1 and TRBJ2-1; 8 bases map to TRBD2. Germline V gene sequence: CDR1 SQVTM, CDR2 ANQGSEA. Trimming cost V 0 bases and J 7 bases; bases outside gene matches: 11. This CDR3 spans 16 amino acids. The CDR3, as DNA: TGCAGCGTTGAAGATTCACGAGCGGGAGAGGGGAATGAGCAGTTCTTC. Translation: CSVEDSRAGEGNEQFF.

The rearrangement joins TRBV3-1 (or the pseudogene TRBV3-2) to TRBJ1-5, with D perhaps matching TRBD1 (5 bases). The CDR3 covers 15 residues. The ends were cut back, 5 bases at V and 4 bases at J, with 15 bases in the middle. CDR1 and CDR2 from the germline V gene are LGHDT and YNNKEL (reference sequence). CDR3 in amino acids: CASSFAGESNQPQHF. CDR3 sequence (DNA): TGTGCCAGCAGCTTCGCGGGGGAGTCAAATCAGCCCCAGCATTTT.

The V call is TRBV19, the J call TRBJ2-7; D assignment may be TRBD1 or TRBD2 (5 bases each). There are 12 residues in the CDR3. V dropped 3 bases and J dropped 3 bases, with 6 bases sitting between them. CDR1 is LNHDA, CDR2 SQIVND, per germline (reference sequence). This CDR3 is CASSIGGYEQYF. Written as DNA, the CDR3 is TGTGCCAGTAGTATTGGGGGCTACGAGCAGTACTTC.

The chain recombines TRBV10-3 with TRBJ1-1; D not resolved. The CDR3 runs 12 residues. Germline-derived CDR1 and CDR2 are ENHRY and SYGVKD. V was pared by 6 bases and J by 1 base, with 6 bases between. CDR3 nucleotides: TGTGCCATCAGAGGCCAGAACACTGAAGCTTTCTTT. This gives the protein CAIRGQNTEAFF.

This chain uses TRBV14 with TRBJ2-7, with TRBD1 matching over 7 bases. CDR1 is SGHDN, CDR2 FVKESK, per germline. V shed 3 bases, J shed 0 bases, and the junction held 2 bases outside the gene matches. This CDR3 is built from 14 residues. CDR3 amino acids: CASSQTGISYEQYF. The CDR3 DNA reads TGTGCCAGCAGCCAGACAGGGATCTCCTACGAGCAGTACTTC.

The V call is TRBV9, the J call TRBJ2-5; D might be TRBD1 or TRBD2, each matching 6 bases. This CDR3 region has 14 residues. V was shortened by 3 bases and J by 5 bases, with 14 bases between the two germline ends. In germline, CDR1 is SGDLS, CDR2 YYNGEE. CDR3 region: CASSAGGGLETQYF. The DNA for the CDR3 is TGTGCCAGCAGCGCAGGTGGGGGGCTGGAGACCCAGTACTTC.